This T cell receptor (beta chain) is from a study of blood T cells in healthy people across ages. The CDR3 covers 13 residues. V lost 6 bases and J 5 bases, leaving 11 bases between the germline ends. Primed by a sample-barcoded 5' primer and a J-beta primer mix, a second PCR proceeded for roughly 7 to 11 cycles. TCRdb fed the 5' RACE reads into MiXCR, producing one record per CDR3 protein. Here the sample spans roughly 800,000 distinct CDR3 sequences, 25% being singletons. This sample was also put to use in a study of T cells of mothers and their children. According to that study: Donors comprised three healthy Caucasian mothers plus their six children.

The TCR was taken from a boy younger than 18 in good health. The chain uses TRBV12-3 or TRBV12-4 and TRBJ1-5; D gene unclear. The sequencing input was blood. The CDR3, as DNA: TGTGCCAGCAGCGCAGGTGATCATCAGCCCCAGCATTTT. It yields the protein CASSAGDHQPQHF.